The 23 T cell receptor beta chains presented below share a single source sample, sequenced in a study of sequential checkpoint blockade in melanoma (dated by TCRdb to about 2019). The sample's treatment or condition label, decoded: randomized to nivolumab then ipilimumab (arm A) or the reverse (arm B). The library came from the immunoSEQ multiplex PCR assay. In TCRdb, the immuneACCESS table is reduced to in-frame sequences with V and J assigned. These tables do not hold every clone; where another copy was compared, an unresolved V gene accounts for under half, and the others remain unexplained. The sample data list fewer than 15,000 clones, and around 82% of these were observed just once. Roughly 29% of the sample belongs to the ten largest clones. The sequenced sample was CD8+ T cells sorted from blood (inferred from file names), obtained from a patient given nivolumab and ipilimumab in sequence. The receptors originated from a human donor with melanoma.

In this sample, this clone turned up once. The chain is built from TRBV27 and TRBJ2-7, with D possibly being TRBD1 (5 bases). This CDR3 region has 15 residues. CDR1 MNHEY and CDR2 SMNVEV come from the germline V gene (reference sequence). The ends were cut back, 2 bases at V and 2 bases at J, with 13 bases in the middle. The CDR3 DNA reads TGTGCCAGCAGTTTAGGTAGTGGGGCTGCCTACGAGCAGTACTTC. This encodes CASSLGSGAAYEQYF.

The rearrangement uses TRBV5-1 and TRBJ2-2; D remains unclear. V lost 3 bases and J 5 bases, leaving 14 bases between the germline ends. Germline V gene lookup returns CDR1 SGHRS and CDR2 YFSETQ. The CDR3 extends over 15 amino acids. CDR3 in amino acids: CASSSGVEVTGELFF. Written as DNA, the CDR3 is TGCGCCAGCAGCTCGGGTGTCGAAGTAACCGGGGAGCTGTTTTTT.

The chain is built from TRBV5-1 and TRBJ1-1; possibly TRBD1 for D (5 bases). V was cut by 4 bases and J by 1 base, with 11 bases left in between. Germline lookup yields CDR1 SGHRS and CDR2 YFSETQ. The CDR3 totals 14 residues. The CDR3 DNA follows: TGCGCCAGCAGCACAACAGACAGGAACACTGAAGCTTTCTTT. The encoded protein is CASSTTDRNTEAFF.

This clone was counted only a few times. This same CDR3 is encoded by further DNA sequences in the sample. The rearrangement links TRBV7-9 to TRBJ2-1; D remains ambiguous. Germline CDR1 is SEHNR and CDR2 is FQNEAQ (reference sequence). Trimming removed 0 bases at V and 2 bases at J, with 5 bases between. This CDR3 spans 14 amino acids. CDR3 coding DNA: TGTGCCAGCAGCTTAGCGGGCACCTACAATGAGCAGTTCTTC. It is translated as CASSLAGTYNEQFF.

This CDR3 reads CASSFYRETTGELFF. The CDR3 nucleotides read TGCGCCAGCAGCTTCTACAGGGAAACCACCGGGGAGCTGTTTTTT. The V call is TRBV5-1, the J call TRBJ2-2; a possible D gene is TRBD1 (6 bases). This CDR3 comprises 15 residues. Germline loops: CDR1 SGHRS, CDR2 YFSETQ. The germline V and J ends were trimmed by 2 bases and 4 bases, with 12 bases remaining between them.

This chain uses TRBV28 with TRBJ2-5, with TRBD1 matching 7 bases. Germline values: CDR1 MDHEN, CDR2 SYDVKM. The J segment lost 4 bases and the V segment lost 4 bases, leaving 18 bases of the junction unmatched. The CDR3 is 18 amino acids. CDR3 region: CASSSNRGHRGGRETQYF. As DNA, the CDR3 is TGTGCCAGCAGTTCAAACCGAGGACATAGAGGGGGCAGAGAGACCCAGTACTTC.

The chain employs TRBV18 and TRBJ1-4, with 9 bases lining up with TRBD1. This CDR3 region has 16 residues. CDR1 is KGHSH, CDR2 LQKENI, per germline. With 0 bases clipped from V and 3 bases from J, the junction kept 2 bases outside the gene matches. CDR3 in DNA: TGTGCCAGCTCACCACCGGGACAGGGTCCTAATGAAAAACTGTTTTTT. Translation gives CASSPPGQGPNEKLFF.

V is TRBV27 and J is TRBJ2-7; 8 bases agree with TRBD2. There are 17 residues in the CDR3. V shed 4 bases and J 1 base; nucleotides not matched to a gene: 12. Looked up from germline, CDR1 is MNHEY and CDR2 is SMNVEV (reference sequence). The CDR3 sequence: CASSSRRREVGSYEQYF. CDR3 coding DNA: TGTGCCAGCAGTTCCCGGCGGCGGGAGGTAGGGTCCTACGAGCAGTACTTC.

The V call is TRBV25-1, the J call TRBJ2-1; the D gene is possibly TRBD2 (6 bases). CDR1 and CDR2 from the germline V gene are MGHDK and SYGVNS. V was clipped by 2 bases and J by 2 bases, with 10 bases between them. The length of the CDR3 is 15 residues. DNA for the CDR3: TGTGCCAGCAGTGAAATAGCGGAGCCCTACAATGAGCAGTTCTTC. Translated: CASSEIAEPYNEQFF.

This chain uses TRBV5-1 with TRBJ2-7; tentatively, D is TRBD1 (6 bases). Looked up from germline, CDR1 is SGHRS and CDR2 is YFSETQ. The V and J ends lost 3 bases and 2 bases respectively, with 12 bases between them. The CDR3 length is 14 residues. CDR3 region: CASSSEDSPYEQYF. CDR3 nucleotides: TGCGCCAGCAGCTCCGAGGACAGCCCCTACGAGCAGTACTTC.

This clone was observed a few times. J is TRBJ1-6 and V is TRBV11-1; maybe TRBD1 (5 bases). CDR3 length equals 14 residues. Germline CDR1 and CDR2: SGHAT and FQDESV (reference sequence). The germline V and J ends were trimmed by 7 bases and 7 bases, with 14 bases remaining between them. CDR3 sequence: CASTLQHRNSPLHF. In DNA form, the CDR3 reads TGTGCCAGCACCCTACAGCACAGGAATTCACCCCTCCACTTT.

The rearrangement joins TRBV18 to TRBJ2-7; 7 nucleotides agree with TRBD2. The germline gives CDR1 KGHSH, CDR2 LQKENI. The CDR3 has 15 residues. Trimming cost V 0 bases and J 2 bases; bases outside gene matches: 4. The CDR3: CASSPPVGGAYEQYF. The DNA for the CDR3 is TGTGCCAGCTCACCACCAGTGGGGGGGGCCTACGAGCAGTACTTC.

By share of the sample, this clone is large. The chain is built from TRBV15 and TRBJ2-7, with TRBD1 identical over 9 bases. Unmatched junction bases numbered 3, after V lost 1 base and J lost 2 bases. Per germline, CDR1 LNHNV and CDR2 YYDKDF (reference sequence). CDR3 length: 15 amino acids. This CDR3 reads CATSRGTGDPYEQYF. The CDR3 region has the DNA TGTGCCACCAGCAGAGGGACAGGGGATCCCTACGAGCAGTACTTC.

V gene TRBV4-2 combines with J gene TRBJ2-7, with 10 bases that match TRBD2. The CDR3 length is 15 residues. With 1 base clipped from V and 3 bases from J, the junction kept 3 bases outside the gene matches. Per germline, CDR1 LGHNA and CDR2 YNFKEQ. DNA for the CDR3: TGTGCCAGCAGCCAAGTTTCTAGCGGGAGCTACGAGCAGTACTTC. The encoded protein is CASSQVSSGSYEQYF.

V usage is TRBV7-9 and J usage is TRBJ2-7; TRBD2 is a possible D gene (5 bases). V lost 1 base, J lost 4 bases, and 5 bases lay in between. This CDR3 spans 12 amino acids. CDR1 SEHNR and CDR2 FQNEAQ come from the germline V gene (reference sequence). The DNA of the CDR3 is TGTGCCAGCAGCTTAGGGGAGTACGAGCAGTACTTC. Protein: CASSLGEYEQYF. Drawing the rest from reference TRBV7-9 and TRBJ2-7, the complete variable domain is DTGVSQNPRHKITKRGQNVTFRCDPISEHNRLYWYRQTLGQGPEFLTYFQNEAQLEKSRLLSDRFSAERPKGSFSTLEIQRTEQGDSAMYLCASSLGEYEQYFGPGTRLTVT.

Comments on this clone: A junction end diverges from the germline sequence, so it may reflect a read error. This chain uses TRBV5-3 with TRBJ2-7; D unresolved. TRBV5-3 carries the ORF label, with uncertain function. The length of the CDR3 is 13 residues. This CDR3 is CASSLEPTYEQYF. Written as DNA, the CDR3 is TGTGCCAGCAGCTTGGAACCTACCTACGAGCAGTACTTC.

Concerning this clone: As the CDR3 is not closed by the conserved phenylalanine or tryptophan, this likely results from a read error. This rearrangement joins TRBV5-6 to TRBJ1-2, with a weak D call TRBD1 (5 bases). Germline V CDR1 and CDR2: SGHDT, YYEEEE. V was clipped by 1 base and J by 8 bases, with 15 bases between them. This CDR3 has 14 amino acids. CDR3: CASSLWQGIAGYTL. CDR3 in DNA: TGTGCCAGCAGCTTGTGGCAGGGTATAGCGGGCTACACCCTC.

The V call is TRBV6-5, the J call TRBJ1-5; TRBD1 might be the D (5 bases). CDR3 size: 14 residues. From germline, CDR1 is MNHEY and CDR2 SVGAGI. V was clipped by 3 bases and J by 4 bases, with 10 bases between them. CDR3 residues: CASSYSGANQPQHF. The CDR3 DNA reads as TGTGCCAGCAGTTATTCTGGGGCTAATCAGCCCCAGCATTTT.

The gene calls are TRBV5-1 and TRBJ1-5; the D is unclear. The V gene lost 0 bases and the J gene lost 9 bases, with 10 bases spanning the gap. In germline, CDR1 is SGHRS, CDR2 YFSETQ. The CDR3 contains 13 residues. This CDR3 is CASSLVGEGPQHF. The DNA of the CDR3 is TGCGCCAGCAGCTTGGTCGGGGAGGGGCCCCAGCATTTT.

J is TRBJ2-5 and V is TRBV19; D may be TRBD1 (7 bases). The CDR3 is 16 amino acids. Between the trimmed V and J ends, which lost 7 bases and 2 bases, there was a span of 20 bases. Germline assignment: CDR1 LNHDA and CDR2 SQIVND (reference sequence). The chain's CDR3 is CASTSGGTEEQETQYF. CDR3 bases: TGTGCCAGTACCTCAGGGGGGACAGAAGAACAAGAGACCCAGTACTTC.

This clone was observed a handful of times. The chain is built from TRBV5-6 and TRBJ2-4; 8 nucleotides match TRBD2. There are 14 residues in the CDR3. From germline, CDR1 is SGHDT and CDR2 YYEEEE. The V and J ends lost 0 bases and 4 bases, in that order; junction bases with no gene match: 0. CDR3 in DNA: TGTGCCAGCAGCTTGGGCGGGGGGAAAAACATTCAGTACTTC. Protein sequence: CASSLGGGKNIQYF.

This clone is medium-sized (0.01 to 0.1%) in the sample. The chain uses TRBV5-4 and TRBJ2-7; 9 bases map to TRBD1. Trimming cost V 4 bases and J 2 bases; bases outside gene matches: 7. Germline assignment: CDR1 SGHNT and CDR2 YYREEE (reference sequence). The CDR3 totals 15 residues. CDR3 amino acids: CASSHPTGGTYEQYF. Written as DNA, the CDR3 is TGTGCCAGCAGCCACCCGACAGGGGGGACCTACGAGCAGTACTTC.

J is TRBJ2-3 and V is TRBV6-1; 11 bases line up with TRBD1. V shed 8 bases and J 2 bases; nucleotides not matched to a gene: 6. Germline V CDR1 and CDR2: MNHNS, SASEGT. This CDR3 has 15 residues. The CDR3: CASPGQGAPTDTQYF. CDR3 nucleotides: TGTGCCAGCCCCGGACAGGGGGCGCCCACAGATACGCAGTATTTT.